This T cell receptor beta chain was found in a study of T-cell reconstitution after alpha-beta-depleted transplantation in children. The CDR3 sequence is 15 residues long. Trimming pared 5 bases from V and 0 bases from J, leaving 10 bases between. Preparing the TCRbeta library involved the use of unique molecular identifiers. TCRdb reanalysed the PCR reads using MiXCR and keeps one entry per CDR3 protein. The data contain more than 250,000 distinct CDR3 sequences, about 10% of them singletons. The chain combines TRBV12-3 or TRBV12-4 with TRBJ2-2, with D perhaps being TRBD1 or TRBD2 (5 bases each). This TCR was sampled from a human donor who donated a stem cell graft to a child with SCID. The sequences come from PBMCs from the stem cell graft donor, collected from the stem cell graft. DNA for the CDR3: TGTGCCAGCAGTCTCGGGGCCCCGAACACCGGGGAGCTGTTTTTT. It translates to CASSLGAPNTGELFF.